This T cell receptor beta chain derives from a study of Graves' ophthalmopathy and Graves' hyperthyroidism. The CDR3 has 13 residues. Trimming took off 3 bases at V and 4 bases at J, with 9 bases between the two ends. Germline V gene sequence: CDR1 SGHAT, CDR2 FQNNGV. Using RNA transcripts, the TCR beta CDR3 regions were amplified. An initial RT-PCR round employing HTBI primers preceded a second-round multiplex PCR. TCRdb fed the multiplex PCR reads into MiXCR, producing one record per CDR3 protein. Of about 410,000 distinct CDR3 sequences listed, approximately 16% are singletons. The specimen was peripheral blood. The receptor comes from a young woman with Graves' ophthalmopathy. This chain links TRBV11-2 with TRBJ2-5; a possible D gene is TRBD2 (6 bases). CDR3 in DNA: TGTGCCAGCAGCTTCGGAGGGTCAGAGACCCAGTACTTC. As protein: CASSFGGSETQYF.